Below are 10 T cell receptor beta chains sequenced from a single sample in a study of blood T cells in healthy people across ages. A sample-barcoded 5' primer and a J-beta primer mix were used in a second PCR of roughly 6 to 12 cycles. TCRdb redid the calling of the 5' RACE reads with MiXCR, one entry per CDR3 protein. The table shows some 1,000,000 distinct CDR3 sequences, with under 30% occurring only once. These data also formed part of another study, on T cells of mothers and their children.

Material: blood. These receptor sequences come from a girl aged 2-10 years in good health.

This clonotype was recorded once. The J gene is TRBJ2-6, the V gene TRBV7-6; D is possibly TRBD1 (6 bases). CDR1 is SGHVS and CDR2 is FNYEAQ in the germline V gene. The germline V and J ends were trimmed by 5 bases and 0 bases, with 11 bases remaining between them. The CDR3 has 16 residues. CDR3 amino acids: CASSAGTSSGANVLTF. DNA for the CDR3: TGTGCCAGCAGCGCCGGGACAAGCTCTGGGGCCAACGTCCTGACTTTC.

The chain recombines TRBV7-6 with TRBJ2-1; D is perhaps TRBD2 (6 bases). Germline values: CDR1 SGHVS, CDR2 FNYEAQ. V was clipped by 5 bases and J by 3 bases, with 17 bases between them. The CDR3 is 16 residues long. The CDR3 DNA reads TGTGCCAGCAGCGCGACCGGGACTTCTCTCTACAATGAGCAGTTCTTC. This sequence encodes CASSATGTSLYNEQFF.

V is TRBV29-1 and J is TRBJ2-5; TRBD2 matches 7 bases. TRBJ2-1 explains the end of the DNA better; the J call may be wrong. The CDR3 consists of 12 residues. Looked up from germline, CDR1 is SQVTM and CDR2 is ANQGSEA. The CDR3, as DNA: TGCAGCGTGCCAGAAGGACTAGATGAGCAGTTCTTC. It specifies CSVPEGLDEQFF.

The chain uses TRBV27 and TRBJ2-5, with D perhaps TRBD1 (6 bases). Trimming shortened V by 7 bases and J by 5 bases, and 8 bases separated the two germline ends. The CDR3 has 11 amino acids. CDR1 is MNHEY and CDR2 is SMNVEV in the germline V gene (reference sequence). The CDR3 coding sequence is TGTGCCAGCAACCAGGGGGAGACCCAGTACTTC. Translating it yields CASNQGETQYF.

This rearrangement joins TRBV7-9 to TRBJ1-1; D gene uncertain. V dropped 3 bases and J dropped 2 bases, with 7 bases sitting between them. The V gene's germline CDR1 is SEHNR and CDR2 FQNEAQ (reference sequence). This CDR3 has 13 residues. The CDR3 sequence: CASSFTLNTEAFF. Written as DNA, the CDR3 is TGTGCCAGCAGCTTCACACTTAACACTGAAGCTTTCTTT.

The table lists this clonotype with a few counts. For the CDR3, the DNA is TGCAGCGTCCGGGGGGGGACGGCAGAGTACGAGCAGTACTTC. Residues: CSVRGGTAEYEQYF. The chain recombines TRBV29-1 with TRBJ2-7, with TRBD2 identical over 8 bases. This CDR3 has 14 amino acids. Germline trimming cut 6 bases from V and 4 bases from J; bases unmatched to any gene: 11. CDR1 is SQVTM and CDR2 is ANQGSEA in the germline V gene.

The table lists this clonotype with a few counts. The genes are TRBV5-1 and TRBJ1-6, with 9 bases identical to TRBD1. J was trimmed by 7 bases and V by 6 bases; bases with no gene match: 8. This CDR3 is 15 amino acids long. Germline lookup yields CDR1 SGHRS and CDR2 YFSETQ. The CDR3 coding sequence is TGCGCCAGCACACCGGGACAGGGCGGGAATTCACCCCTCCACTTT. Translation gives CASTPGQGGNSPLHF.

This clonotype appeared a few times. V usage is TRBV28 and J usage is TRBJ1-1; D is unclear. V shed 7 bases and J shed 3 bases, with 6 bases lying between them. The CDR3 sequence is 11 residues long. Germline lookup yields CDR1 MDHEN and CDR2 SYDVKM. DNA for the CDR3: TGTGCCAGCAAATGGTACACTGAAGCTTTCTTT. Residues: CASKWYTEAFF.

This rearrangement joins TRBV15 to TRBJ1-2, with TRBD1 identical over 9 bases. V lost 1 base and J lost 0; bases outside the gene matches: 9. In germline, CDR1 is LNHNV, CDR2 YYDKDF (reference sequence). The CDR3 covers 18 residues. CDR3 in DNA: TGTGCCACCAGCAGAGCCCGGGACAGGGCTCCCACTAACTATGGCTACACCTTC. It specifies CATSRARDRAPTNYGYTF.

The chain uses TRBV29-1 and TRBJ2-4; maybe TRBD2 (5 bases). Germline V lookup: CDR1 SQVTM, CDR2 ANQGSEA. Between the trimmed V and J ends, which lost 5 bases and 6 bases, there was a span of 14 bases. The CDR3 is made up of 13 amino acids. This CDR3 is CSVKPPGTNIQYF. The CDR3 DNA sequence: TGCAGCGTTAAACCCCCGGGAACAAACATTCAGTACTTC.